A single sample gave rise to the 31 T cell receptor beta chains below, sequenced in a study of cytomegalovirus exposure and HLA in healthy donors. Primers for the PCR totalled 60 Vbeta and 13 Jbeta. The repertoire was sequenced with immunoSEQ multiplex PCR; TCRdb's copy has only in-frame clones and lacks some. The profile shows more than 200,000 clones, around 70% of them singletons. Sequenced: PBMCs. The receptor source for this set is a man aged 40-55 years in good health and CMV-seropositive.

This chain connects TRBV5-1 to TRBJ1-6; 9 bases line up with TRBD1. From germline, CDR1 is SGHRS and CDR2 YFSETQ. The CDR3 is 15 residues long. Germline trimming cut 1 base from V and 11 bases from J; bases unmatched to any gene: 7. The CDR3 sequence: CASSLSQGQGTPLHF. In DNA form, the CDR3 reads TGCGCCAGCAGCTTGTCACAGGGACAGGGAACACCCCTCCACTTT.

The rearrangement joins TRBV7-2 to TRBJ2-1; 12 bases map to TRBD2. There are 15 residues in the CDR3. The V gene's germline CDR1 is SGHTA and CDR2 FQGNSA. With V trimmed by 5 bases and J by 8 bases, 7 bases remained unmatched. The CDR3 bases are TGTGCCAGCAGCCCTACTAGCGGGGGGAGAGATGAGCAGTTCTTC. Translation gives CASSPTSGGRDEQFF.

This CDR3 is CAISESDRVPNTEAFF. The DNA for the CDR3 is TGTGCCATCAGTGAGTCGGACAGGGTCCCTAACACTGAAGCTTTCTTT. The J gene is TRBJ1-1, the V gene TRBV10-3; 8 bases are shared with TRBD1. V was pared by 0 bases and J by 2 bases, with 5 bases of the junction left unmatched. Per germline, CDR1 ENHRY and CDR2 SYGVKD. The CDR3 has 16 residues.

This clone appeared a few times. The chain joins TRBV5-4 to TRBJ1-4; TRBD1 matches 8 bases. The CDR3 has 12 residues. V was pared by 3 bases and J by 13 bases, with 5 bases of the junction left unmatched. Per germline, CDR1 SGHNT and CDR2 YYREEE (reference sequence). This chain's CDR3 is CASSSTGGRLFF. The CDR3 DNA reads TGTGCCAGCAGCTCTACAGGGGGGAGACTGTTTTTT.

CDR3 nucleotides: TGCGCCAGCAGCGCGCAGGGGACGAATAATTCACCCCTCCACTTT. Amino acids: CASSAQGTNNSPLHF. The chain carries TRBV5-1 and TRBJ1-6; tentatively, D is TRBD1 (6 bases). V was cut by 4 bases and J by 5 bases, with 13 bases left in between. This CDR3 has 15 amino acids. Germline V lookup: CDR1 SGHRS, CDR2 YFSETQ.

The rearrangement links TRBV18 to TRBJ2-2; possible D gene TRBD2, 6 bases. Deletions cut 1 base from V and 6 bases from J, with 9 bases between. Germline CDR1 KGHSH, CDR2 LQKENI. The CDR3 loop spans 14 amino acids. The CDR3 DNA follows: TGTGCCAGCTCACCACTCACTAGCCCCGGGGAGCTGTTTTTT. Translation gives CASSPLTSPGELFF.

V usage is TRBV9 and J usage is TRBJ2-5; 10 bases are a match to TRBD2. The V gene end was trimmed by 0 bases and the J gene end by 5 bases; junction bases not matched to a gene: 4. CDR1 and CDR2 (germline): SGDLS, YYNGEE. The CDR3 is 15 residues long. The CDR3 DNA is TGTGCCAGCAGCGTAGAAGCGGGGGGGCCCGAGACCCAGTACTTC. Protein product: CASSVEAGGPETQYF.

V gene TRBV7-2 combines with J gene TRBJ1-2; 9 nucleotides align to TRBD1. The CDR3 covers 15 residues. Trimming took 5 bases from V and 4 from J; bases not matched to a gene: 8. Germline CDR1 is SGHTA and CDR2 is FQGNSA. The CDR3 region has the DNA TGTGCCAGCAGCAATGGACAGGGGAGATTCTATGGCTACACCTTC. Translation gives CASSNGQGRFYGYTF. Full variable domain (remainder filled in from reference TRBV7-2 and TRBJ1-2): GAGVSQSPSNKVTEKGKDVELRCDPISGHTALYWYRQSLGQGLEFLIYFQGNSAPDKSGLPSDRFSAERTGGSVSTLTIQRTQQEDSAVYLCASSNGQGRFYGYTFGSGTRLTVV.

The chain carries TRBV5-6 and TRBJ1-6, with 8 bases lining up with TRBD1. With V trimmed by 4 bases and J by 12 bases, 9 bases remained unmatched. Per the germline V gene, CDR1 is SGHDT and CDR2 is YYEEEE. The CDR3 has 14 amino acids. CDR3 sequence: CASSLGGQDKPLHF. The DNA for the CDR3 is TGTGCCAGCAGCCTCGGGGGACAGGATAAACCCCTCCACTTT.

This clone appeared a few times. This chain joins TRBV20-1 and TRBJ1-1; D call uncertain. V lost 5 bases and J lost 4, with 5 bases in between. Germline assignment: CDR1 DFQATT and CDR2 SNEGSKA (reference sequence). The CDR3 is made up of 10 amino acids. The CDR3 region is CSAPSTEAFF. DNA of the CDR3: TGCAGTGCTCCTTCCACTGAAGCTTTCTTT.

This clone was picked up a small number of times. The chain is built from TRBV19 and TRBJ1-2, with 7 bases lining up with TRBD1. The CDR3 extends over 13 amino acids. J was trimmed by 4 bases and V by 4 bases; bases with no gene match: 3. Germline V CDR1 and CDR2: LNHDA, SQIVND (reference sequence). The CDR3 DNA sequence: TGTGCCAGTAGTACCGGGACAGTCTATGGCTACACCTTC. Translating gives CASSTGTVYGYTF.

The CDR3 spells CASSWDRGSMYF. The DNA for the CDR3 is TGTGCCAGCAGTTGGGACAGGGGATCCATGTACTTC. J is TRBJ2-7 and V is TRBV6-5, with 10 bases fitting TRBD1. Germline loops: CDR1 MNHEY, CDR2 SVGAGI. The V and J ends lost 4 bases and 12 bases, in that order; junction bases with no gene match: 6. CDR3 size: 12 residues.

This chain connects TRBV7-2 to TRBJ2-1; 9 nucleotides line up with TRBD2. Germline assignment: CDR1 SGHTA and CDR2 FQGNSA. The V segment lost 1 base and the J segment 5 bases; nucleotides outside the gene matches: 12. The CDR3 length is 18 residues. As DNA, the CDR3 is TGTGCCAGCAGCTTAGGCCCTCTCGCGGGGGGGGGACACAATGAGCAGTTCTTC. It codes for CASSLGPLAGGGHNEQFF.

V and J are TRBV28 and TRBJ2-7, with a tentative D call TRBD1 (5 bases). The V gene's germline CDR1 is MDHEN and CDR2 SYDVKM. Trimming stripped 5 bases from V and 5 bases from J, with 19 bases between. The CDR3 runs to 15 residues. The CDR3 loop is CASSPQGAGMDEQYF. The CDR3 nucleotides read TGTGCCAGCAGTCCCCAAGGGGCTGGTATGGACGAGCAGTACTTC.

This clone was detected only a few times. The chain employs TRBV7-9 and TRBJ2-7; D may be TRBD1 (6 bases). V was cut by 3 bases and J by 3 bases, with 9 bases left in between. The CDR3 sequence is 13 residues long. The germline CDR1 and CDR2 sequences are SEHNR and FQNEAQ (reference sequence). The CDR3 spells CASSFGQNYEQYF. The CDR3 DNA reads as TGTGCCAGCAGCTTCGGACAGAACTACGAGCAGTACTTC.

This clone has just a few counts. The chain is built from TRBV14 and TRBJ1-2; unclear D gene. The CDR3 runs to 10 residues. Between the trimmed V and J ends, which lost 8 bases and 7 bases, there was a span of 8 bases. From germline, CDR1 is SGHDN and CDR2 FVKESK. CDR3 nucleotides: TGTGCCAGCGACTGGTCTGGCTACACCTTC. It encodes CASDWSGYTF.

The gene calls are TRBV7-9 and TRBJ2-7; TRBD1 might be the D (6 bases). From germline, CDR1 is SEHNR and CDR2 FQNEAQ (reference sequence). There are 13 residues in the CDR3. Deletions cut 4 bases from V and 4 bases from J, with 11 bases between. The CDR3 spells CASSWTVSYEQYF. In DNA, the CDR3 is TGTGCCAGCAGCTGGACAGTTTCGTACGAGCAGTACTTC.

J is TRBJ2-7 and V is TRBV13; no clear D gene. CDR3 length equals 14 residues. The V and J ends lost 3 bases and 2 bases respectively, with 11 bases between them. The germline gives CDR1 PRHDT, CDR2 FYEKMQ (reference sequence). In nucleotides, the CDR3 is TGTGCCAGCAGCTTGTCGCCTAGAACCTACGAGCAGTACTTC. Encoded protein: CASSLSPRTYEQYF.

This chain links TRBV4-1 with TRBJ2-7; D gene uncertain. Germline CDR1 and CDR2: MGHRA and YSYEKL. V lost 5 bases and J lost 0, with 8 bases in between. The CDR3 has 13 amino acids. Here the CDR3 reads CASSSMSSYEQYF. The DNA of the CDR3 is TGCGCCAGCAGCTCAATGAGCTCCTACGAGCAGTACTTC.

This clone has only one observation. The genes are TRBV10-3 and TRBJ2-3; TRBD2 matches at 8 bases. CDR3 length: 15 residues. V shed 9 bases, J shed 2 bases, and the junction held 10 bases outside the gene matches. Germline lookup yields CDR1 ENHRY and CDR2 SYGVKD. CDR3 nucleotide sequence: TGTGCCATAAGGGCAGCGGGGGCCATCACAGATACGCAGTATTTT. Protein sequence: CAIRAAGAITDTQYF.

The chain uses TRBV5-6 and TRBJ2-5; 13 nucleotides line up with TRBD2. Looked up from germline, CDR1 is SGHDT and CDR2 is YYEEEE. The CDR3 has 15 amino acids. The ends lost 4 bases at V and 1 base at J; junction bases unmatched: 1. CDR3 residues: CASSRTSGGQETQYF. DNA for the CDR3: TGTGCCAGCAGCCGGACTAGCGGGGGCCAAGAGACCCAGTACTTC.

This chain uses TRBV7-9 with TRBJ1-6; D possibly corresponds to TRBD1 (6 bases). Germline CDR1 and CDR2: SEHNR and FQNEAQ (reference sequence). Trimming pared 3 bases from V and 7 bases from J, leaving 13 bases between. This CDR3 region has 15 residues. CDR3 sequence: CASSFRGGQNSPLHF. CDR3 nucleotide sequence: TGTGCCAGCAGCTTCCGGGGGGGGCAGAATTCACCCCTCCACTTT.

This clone was seen a handful of times. The chain combines TRBV18 with TRBJ1-1; D gene uncertain. The CDR3 contains 15 residues. Trimming stripped 3 bases from V and 3 bases from J, with 14 bases between. From germline, CDR1 is KGHSH and CDR2 LQKENI. The CDR3 loop reads CASSPPNRGYTEAFF. The CDR3 DNA reads as TGTGCCAGCTCACCCCCGAACAGAGGGTACACTGAAGCTTTCTTT. Combining the CDR3 with reference TRBV18 and TRBJ1-1 gives the whole variable domain NAGVMQNPRHLVRRRGQEARLRCSPMKGHSHVYWYRQLPEEGLKFMVYLQKENIIDESGMPKERFSAEFPKEGPSILRIQQVVRGDSAAYFCASSPPNRGYTEAFFGQGTRLTVV.

This clone was recorded a few times. The J gene is TRBJ2-5, the V gene TRBV7-3; tentatively, D is TRBD2 (7 bases). With 5 bases removed from V and 5 bases from J, the gap between germline ends came to 21 bases. CDR1 is SGHTA, CDR2 FQGTGA, per germline. The CDR3 runs 16 residues. Written as DNA, the CDR3 is TGTGCCAGCAGCCCTTACGGAGGGGGGGGCAGGGAGACCCAGTACTTC. Translated: CASSPYGGGGRETQYF.

The chain has TRBV27 and TRBJ1-4; D may be TRBD1 (6 bases). Germline CDR1 reads MNHEY; CDR2 reads SMNVEV (reference sequence). Trimming removed 3 bases at V and 5 bases at J, with 13 bases between. This CDR3 is built from 15 residues. Here the CDR3 reads CASSFWGRENEKLFF. The CDR3 DNA is TGTGCCAGCAGTTTCTGGGGGCGAGAGAATGAAAAACTGTTTTTT.

The CDR3 bases are TGTGCCAGCAACAGAGGGAAGACCCAGTACTTC. Its translation is CASNRGKTQYF. This chain uses TRBV6-1 with TRBJ2-5; a possible D gene is TRBD2 (5 bases). The CDR3 consists of 11 residues. Germline-derived CDR1 and CDR2 are MNHNS and SASEGT. The V end was cut by 7 bases, the J end by 6 bases, with 9 bases between.

The V and J genes are TRBV11-2 and TRBJ2-1; 8 bases fit TRBD2. Germline V gene lookup returns CDR1 SGHAT and CDR2 FQNNGV. The CDR3 covers 16 residues. The trim removed 6 bases at V and 3 bases at J, leaving 10 bases unmatched. The CDR3 DNA reads TGTGCCAGCAGATCCTTTCCGGGGGGGGGCTACAATGAGCAGTTCTTC. Amino acid sequence: CASRSFPGGGYNEQFF.

This chain uses TRBV4-2 with TRBJ2-1; no clear D. This CDR3 region has 15 residues. With 4 bases removed from V and 6 bases from J, the gap between germline ends came to 16 bases. Germline CDR1 and CDR2: LGHNA and YNFKEQ. For the CDR3, the DNA is TGTGCCAGCAGCCTAAATCTCCCCCCCGGCAATGAGCAGTTCTTC. This translates into CASSLNLPPGNEQFF.

The rearrangement uses TRBV5-1 and TRBJ2-7; D ambiguous. CDR1 SGHRS and CDR2 YFSETQ come from the germline V gene. V lost 0 bases and J lost 5, with 3 bases in between. The CDR3 loop spans 11 amino acids. CDR3 amino acids: CASSLVDEQYF. Here the CDR3 DNA reads TGCGCCAGCAGCTTGGTCGACGAGCAGTACTTC.

This clone was detected only once. The J gene is TRBJ1-6, the V gene TRBV5-4; 8 nucleotides line up with TRBD1. Trimming removed 4 bases from V and 5 bases from J; junction bases left unmatched: 8. Per the germline V gene, CDR1 is SGHNT and CDR2 is YYREEE (reference sequence). The length of the CDR3 is 16 residues. The CDR3 DNA follows: TGTGCCAGCAGCCTCTGGACAGGGACAAATAATTCACCCCTCCACTTT. It codes for CASSLWTGTNNSPLHF.

This clone came up once. The CDR3 nucleotides are TGTGCCAGCAGCTTAGTAGGGGGGCGGGGGTATCAGCCCCAGCATTTT. It is translated as CASSLVGGRGYQPQHF. The chain is built from TRBV7-2 and TRBJ1-5; D possibly corresponds to TRBD1 (6 bases). The CDR3 contains 16 residues. Trimming pared 1 base from V and 5 bases from J, leaving 15 bases between. CDR1 is SGHTA, CDR2 FQGNSA, per germline.